Sequencing of this T cell receptor (beta chain) was carried out in a study of blood T cell repertoires in COVID-19. The study assigned cohorts using participant-reported clinical history. This CDR3 comprises 14 residues. The germline V and J ends were trimmed by 6 bases and 7 bases, with 18 bases remaining between them. In germline, CDR1 is SGHAT, CDR2 FQNNGV. Sequencing was performed with immunoSEQ multiplex PCR; in TCRdb, only in-frame clones are kept and a portion is missing. The sample has around 300,000 clones, around 87% seen once. This clone has a handful of counts. The chain couples TRBV11-2 to TRBJ1-1, with a possible D match to TRBD1 (5 bases). This receptor was obtained from a woman under 30 who had recovered from COVID-19. Sequenced material: PBMCs or T cells enriched from blood (not recorded which). Written as DNA, the CDR3 is TGTGCCAGCAGAATAGGAGGGCAGGGCGGTGAAGCTTTCTTT. Translated: CASRIGGQGGEAFF.